This T cell receptor (beta chain) was sequenced for a study of T-cell reconstitution after alpha-beta-depleted transplantation in children. Library preparation (for TCRbeta) was performed with unique molecular identifiers. TCRdb re-called the PCR reads through MiXCR, storing one row per CDR3 protein. Altogether approximately 16,000 distinct CDR3 sequences are present, roughly 4.7% being singletons, with the ten largest covering under 7%. This clonotype was found many times. Germline CDR1 and CDR2: DFQATT and SNEGSKA (reference sequence). The V and J ends lost 0 bases and 7 bases, in that order; junction bases with no gene match: 5. The CDR3 has 14 amino acids.

The TCR sequence derives from a boy between 5 and 17 years old with acute lymphoblastic leukemia, due to receive a stem cell transplant. The chain has TRBV20-1 and TRBJ2-1; 8 bases agree with TRBD1. The sample in question was PBMCs, obtained before TCRalphabeta/CD19-depleted stem cell transplant. CDR3 residues: CSARDQGAANEQFF. The CDR3 region has the DNA TGCAGTGCTAGAGATCAGGGGGCGGCAAATGAGCAGTTCTTC.